The rows below give T cell receptor beta chains drawn from one sample of a study of Graves' ophthalmopathy and Graves' hyperthyroidism. TCRdb fed the multiplex PCR reads into MiXCR, producing one record per CDR3 protein. The top ten clones hold 35% to 55% of a sample with almost 750,000 distinct CDR3 sequences, roughly 40% of them seen once. Sequencing was performed on peripheral blood. The receptors come from an adult man with Graves' ophthalmopathy. CDR3s include the opening cysteine and the closing phenylalanine or tryptophan. The D gene is left open where the match is weak.

V	D	J	CDR3
TRBV9	TRBD2	TRBJ2-6	CASSLLAGGPFSGANVLTF
TRBV15	TRBD1	TRBJ1-2	CATSSKDRLNGYTF
TRBV11-2	.	TRBJ1-1	CASSLMRTEAFF
TRBV11-2	.	TRBJ2-7	CASSVIGVVSPYEQYF
TRBV7-9	.	TRBJ1-1	CASNRIGANTEAFF
TRBV2	.	TRBJ1-1	CASRTTTRGTEAFF
TRBV20-1	TRBD1	TRBJ2-7	CSAMGQGAYEQYF
TRBV9	TRBD1	TRBJ1-5	CASSPDRVGNQPQHF
TRBV2	TRBD1	TRBJ1-4	CASSRRGKPNEKLFF
TRBV13	.	TRBJ1-1	CASSLARTWMNTEAFF
TRBV5-4	TRBD1	TRBJ2-5	CASSPGQGIETQYF
TRBV12-3/TRBV12-4	.	TRBJ2-2	CASSHYRDGELFF
TRBV2	.	TRBJ2-3	CASSEERGWTDTQYF
TRBV24-1	.	TRBJ1-5	CATSDRGSSRDQPQHF
TRBV10-3	.	TRBJ2-7	CAISDLGGEQYF
TRBV2	.	TRBJ1-1	CASSSARANTEAFF
TRBV29-1	.	TRBJ1-1	CSVEENTEAFF
TRBV19	.	TRBJ1-1	CASSPRAANTEAFF
TRBV29-1	.	TRBJ1-2	CSALVDKGYTF
TRBV7-2	TRBD1	TRBJ1-1	CASSPRGPGSEAFF
TRBV11-2	TRBD1	TRBJ1-1	CASSPDRLGAAFF
TRBV10-3	.	TRBJ2-7	CASSLPGTTYEQYF
TRBV2	.	TRBJ2-5	CASTFPREGQQETQYF
TRBV9	TRBD2	TRBJ2-7	CASSPGGADEQYF
TRBV20-1	.	TRBJ1-1	CSARMRGTNTEAFF